This entry lists 21 T cell receptor beta chains sequenced from one sample in a study of healthy donors' naive CD4 and CD8 T cells. Each TCR library used approximately 500 ng of total RNA and a linear amplification protocol. TCRdb ran MiXCR on the reads and lists one entry per CDR3 protein. The sample holds around 180,000 distinct CDR3 sequences, 65% to 80% seen once. Sequencing was performed on naive CD4+ and CD8+ T cells sorted from blood, pooled from several donors. The source is a pool of human donors in good health; the sample pools cells from several healthy donors.

The rearrangement uses TRBV10-3 and TRBJ2-5; D gene unclear. V dropped 2 bases and J dropped 5 bases, with 18 bases sitting between them. Germline V lookup: CDR1 ENHRY, CDR2 SYGVKD. This CDR3 has 16 amino acids. The DNA for the CDR3 is TGTGCCATCAGTGAGGGACCGGGTAGAAGTCCGGAGACCCAGTACTTC. Residues: CAISEGPGRSPETQYF.

This rearrangement joins TRBV29-1 to TRBJ1-2; D not resolved. CDR1 is SQVTM and CDR2 is ANQGSEA in the germline V gene. The CDR3 is 10 amino acids. The ends were cut back, 6 bases at V and 5 bases at J, with 7 bases in the middle. DNA of the CDR3: TGCAGCGTGGTCGAATATGGCTACACCTTC. Residues: CSVVEYGYTF.

The gene calls are TRBV30 and TRBJ2-2; no reliable D call. V shed 6 bases and J shed 7 bases, with 9 bases lying between them. The CDR3 totals 11 residues. Germline assignment: CDR1 GTSNPN and CDR2 SVGIG (reference sequence). CDR3 sequence (DNA): TGTGCCTGCAGCATGGGCGGGGAGCTGTTTTTT. Translating gives CACSMGGELFF.

This clonotype was picked up a small number of times. The rearrangement uses TRBV6-5 and TRBJ2-1; 10 bases map to TRBD2. V lost 6 bases, J lost 0 bases, and 5 bases stayed unmatched. This CDR3 is 16 amino acids long. Germline-derived CDR1 and CDR2 are MNHEY and SVGAGI. The CDR3, as DNA: TGTGCCAGCAGCCGCATAGCGGGGGGCTCCTACAATGAGCAGTTCTTC. It translates to CASSRIAGGSYNEQFF.

To note about this clonotype: Sequence at one end of the junction differs from germline and may be a read error. The rearrangement uses TRBV25-1 and TRBJ1-6; D may be TRBD1 (5 bases). Germline CDR1 is MGHDK and CDR2 is SYGVNS. The length of the CDR3 is 17 residues. CDR3 in amino acids: CASSDPALGPYSSPLHF. DNA of the CDR3: TGTGCCAGCAGTGATCCCGCCTTGGGACCGTATAGTTCACCCCTCCACTTT.

In its sample, this clonotype was seen a few times. The chain links TRBV30 to TRBJ2-7; D is uncertain. The length of the CDR3 is 11 residues. From germline, CDR1 is GTSNPN and CDR2 SVGIG (reference sequence). V was shortened by 0 bases and J by 4 bases, with 4 bases between the two germline ends. CDR3 nucleotide sequence: TGTGCCTGGAGTGTGGTTTACGAGCAGTACTTC. It yields the protein CAWSVVYEQYF.

This clonotype was counted a single time. The chain combines TRBV15 with TRBJ2-7; D not certain. Trimming removed 1 base from V and 7 bases from J, with 17 bases in between. Germline V CDR1 and CDR2: LNHNV, YYDKDF (reference sequence). The CDR3 sequence is 15 residues long. The CDR3 bases are TGTGCCACCAGCAGAGGCCGTAACCTACTACTGGAGCAGTACTTC. Its protein product is CATSRGRNLLLEQYF. The whole variable domain, filled in from reference TRBV15 and TRBJ2-7, reads DAMVIQNPRYQVTQFGKPVTLSCSQTLNHNVMYWYQQKSSQAPKLLFHYYDKDFNNEADTPDNFQSRRPNTSFCFLDIRSPGLGDTAMYLCATSRGRNLLLEQYFGPGTRLTVT.

J is TRBJ2-4 and V is TRBV2, with TRBD2 identical over 8 bases. This CDR3 is 13 amino acids long. After removal of 10 bases from V and 15 bases from J, the junction contained 17 bases not matched to a gene. Germline CDR1 is SNHLY and CDR2 is FYNNEI. DNA of the CDR3: TGTGCCACCACCAGAATTTGGACTAGCCGTTGGTACTTC. Encoded protein: CATTRIWTSRWYF.

J is TRBJ2-3 and V is TRBV7-8; D gene uncertain. The CDR3 spans 14 residues. The germline V gene has CDR1 SGHVS and CDR2 FQNEAQ. Trimming took 5 bases from V and 0 from J, leaving 9 bases between them. The CDR3 sequence is CASSLFPSTDTQYF. The CDR3 bases are TGTGCCAGCAGCCTATTTCCTAGCACAGATACGCAGTATTTT.

The V call is TRBV30, the J call TRBJ1-4; D not certain. Trimming pared 2 bases from V and 0 bases from J, leaving 10 bases between. There are 15 residues in the CDR3. Germline assignment: CDR1 GTSNPN and CDR2 SVGIG (reference sequence). The CDR3 is CAWSSPGATNEKLFF. The CDR3 DNA reads TGTGCCTGGAGTTCCCCGGGTGCAACTAATGAAAAACTGTTTTTT.

The gene calls are TRBV27 and TRBJ2-7; 9 nucleotides line up with TRBD2. There are 14 residues in the CDR3. Trimming at V came to 3 bases and at J to 0 bases, leaving 0 bases not matched to a gene. Germline V lookup: CDR1 MNHEY, CDR2 SMNVEV (reference sequence). CDR3 amino acids: CASSLREGSYEQYV. The CDR3 nucleotides are TGTGCCAGCAGTTTGCGGGAGGGCTCCTACGAGCAGTACGTC.

V usage is TRBV19 and J usage is TRBJ2-1; 8 bases map to TRBD1. Germline V gives CDR1 LNHDA, CDR2 SQIVND (reference sequence). J was trimmed by 2 bases and V by 10 bases; bases with no gene match: 7. The CDR3 is 14 residues long. The CDR3 here is CATFTGGAYNEQFF. DNA for the CDR3: TGTGCCACGTTTACAGGGGGAGCCTACAATGAGCAGTTCTTC.

This chain uses TRBV19 with TRBJ1-1; D not resolved. V was pared by 2 bases and J by 6 bases, with 13 bases between. This CDR3 is built from 14 residues. The germline gives CDR1 LNHDA, CDR2 SQIVND (reference sequence). The CDR3 DNA is TGTGCCAGTAGTATATCAATCCGCCGGGCTGAAGCTTTCTTT. Translation: CASSISIRRAEAFF.

The rearrangement links TRBV29-1 to TRBJ2-1; 8 bases are shared with TRBD2. Germline values: CDR1 SQVTM, CDR2 ANQGSEA. The trim removed 3 bases at V and 1 base at J, leaving 5 bases unmatched. The CDR3 is made up of 15 amino acids. In DNA, the CDR3 is TGCAGCGTTGAGGTAGCGGGAAGATCCTACAATGAGCAGTTCTTC. Translation: CSVEVAGRSYNEQFF.

The CDR3 protein is CASSMGDRLYNEQFF. The DNA for the CDR3 is TGTGCCAGTAGTATGGGGGACAGGCTCTACAATGAGCAGTTCTTC. This chain links TRBV19 with TRBJ2-1; TRBD1 matches at 8 bases. The CDR3 loop spans 15 amino acids. V was pared by 3 bases and J by 3 bases, with 4 bases of the junction left unmatched. Germline V gene sequence: CDR1 LNHDA, CDR2 SQIVND (reference sequence).

The chain couples TRBV10-3 to TRBJ1-1; D unclear. In germline, CDR1 is ENHRY, CDR2 SYGVKD. V was trimmed by 0 bases and J by 7 bases, leaving 6 bases between them. This CDR3 is built from 12 residues. CDR3: CAISESEGEAFF. The CDR3 nucleotides read TGTGCCATCAGTGAGTCGGAGGGTGAAGCTTTCTTT.

This chain connects TRBV24-1 to TRBJ1-2, with D hard to call. The germline V and J ends were trimmed by 4 bases and 8 bases, with 16 bases remaining between them. This CDR3 has 14 amino acids. Germline V gene lookup returns CDR1 KGHDR and CDR2 SFDVKD. The CDR3 DNA reads TGTGCCACCAGTGACCCAACGGGCCTTGACGGCTACACCTTC. Translated: CATSDPTGLDGYTF.

The rearrangement uses TRBV19 and TRBJ1-5; D is undetermined. The CDR3 contains 13 residues. Germline CDR1 and CDR2: LNHDA and SQIVND (reference sequence). V was pared by 5 bases and J by 3 bases, with 8 bases between. CDR3 region: CASSWPTNQPQHF. CDR3 DNA sequence: TGTGCCAGTAGTTGGCCGACCAATCAGCCCCAGCATTTT.

The chain recombines TRBV29-1 with TRBJ2-5; D is unresolved. This CDR3 contains 10 residues. V was shortened by 4 bases and J by 4 bases, with 4 bases between the two germline ends. Germline assignment: CDR1 SQVTM and CDR2 ANQGSEA. The CDR3 sequence is CSVVAETQYF. The CDR3 DNA reads TGCAGCGTTGTGGCAGAGACCCAGTACTTC.

The CDR3 loop is CAAGQGLYNEQFF. In nucleotides, the CDR3 is TGTGCCGCGGGACAGGGTCTATACAATGAGCAGTTCTTC. The chain carries TRBV28 and TRBJ2-1; 9 nucleotides match TRBD1. Germline V gene data show CDR1 as MDHEN and CDR2 as SYDVKM. The CDR3 is 13 residues long. The junction had 6 bases not matched to a gene; V was cut back by 11 bases and J by 4 bases.

This clonotype has more than one count but fewer than ten. The chain is built from TRBV27 and TRBJ2-3; 9 nucleotides agree with TRBD2. CDR3 size: 15 residues. In germline, CDR1 is MNHEY, CDR2 SMNVEV (reference sequence). J lost 1 base, V lost 5 bases, and 4 bases had no gene match. The CDR3 spells CASSLVAGGTDTQYF. CDR3 DNA sequence: TGTGCCAGCAGTCTAGTAGCGGGGGGCACAGATACGCAGTATTTT.